This TCR beta chain is drawn from a study of regulatory T cells in long-lasting Graves disease. Study findings and constraints: TCR diversity was lower in persistent Graves' patients than in newly diagnosed ones.

This clonotype was found once. Its antigen is not identified. Germline CDR1 is SQVTM and CDR2 is ANQGSEA. The V end was cut by 4 bases, the J end by 1 base, with 10 bases between. The CDR3 extends over 13 amino acids. Noted time point: newly diagnosed GD, antithyroid drugs for less than 3 months. After RNA was extracted from PBMCs, the TCR library was made from it. Arm-PCR with iRepertoire HTBI primers amplified the CDR3 regions for these TCR beta libraries. TCRdb reprocessed the multiplex PCR reads with MiXCR, giving one entry per CDR3 protein. The table shows approximately 350,000 distinct CDR3 sequences, with roughly 10% occurring only once. These data were also reused for a study on T cells in Graves' hyperthyroidism and ophthalmopathy.

This receptor was identified in a woman in her late teens or twenties with Graves disease. The specimen comprised peripheral blood mononuclear cells (PBMCs), sampled at new diagnosis, from a patient treated with antithyroid drugs. V and J are TRBV29-1 and TRBJ1-1; the D is unclear. CDR3 sequence reads: CSVVVSSNTEAFF. The CDR3 DNA follows: TGCAGCGTTGTAGTATCTTCGAACACTGAAGCTTTCTTT.